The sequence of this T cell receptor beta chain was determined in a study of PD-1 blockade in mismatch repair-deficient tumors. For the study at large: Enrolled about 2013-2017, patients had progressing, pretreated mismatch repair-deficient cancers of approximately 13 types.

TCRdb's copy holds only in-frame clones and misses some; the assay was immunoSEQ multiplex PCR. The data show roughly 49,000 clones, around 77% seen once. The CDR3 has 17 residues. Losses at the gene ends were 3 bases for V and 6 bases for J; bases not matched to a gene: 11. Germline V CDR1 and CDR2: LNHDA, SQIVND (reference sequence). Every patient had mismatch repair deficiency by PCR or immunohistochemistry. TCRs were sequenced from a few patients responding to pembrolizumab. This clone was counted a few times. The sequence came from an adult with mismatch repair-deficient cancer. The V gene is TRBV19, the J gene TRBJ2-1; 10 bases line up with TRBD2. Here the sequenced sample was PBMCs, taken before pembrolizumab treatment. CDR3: CASSMSLAGALGNEQFF. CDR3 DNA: TGTGCCAGTAGTATGTCCCTAGCGGGGGCTCTGGGCAATGAGCAGTTCTTC.